This TCR beta chain appears in the sequencing data of a study of blood T cell repertoires in COVID-19. Original processing notes: Nucleated cell counts were estimated from reference gene primer amplification. Libraries were prepared by immunoSEQ multiplex PCR; TCRdb keeps only in-frame clonotypes and omits some of them. The V and J calls and clone size are taken from that table; D and trimming were inferred from the DNA. Found here are about 320,000 clones, 90% of them singletons; the top ten hold roughly 2.6%. CDR3 length: 15 residues. Trimming removed 2 bases from V and 5 bases from J; junction bases left unmatched: 6. CDR1 and CDR2 (germline): SGHVS, FQNEAQ.

Sequences were obtained from PBMCs or T cells enriched from blood (not recorded which). This receptor was taken from a man aged 55 to 69 who had recovered from COVID-19. The V and J genes are TRBV7-8 and TRBJ1-1; TRBD1 matches at 9 bases. In DNA, the CDR3 is TGTGCCAGCAGCTTAAAGGTTGGGACAGGGACTGAAGCTTTCTTT. Translated, it gives CASSLKVGTGTEAFF.